The 11 T cell receptor beta chains given below trace back to one sample, sequenced in a study of T cell clones after liver transplantation. Here immunoSEQ multiplex PCR was the method, and the copy in TCRdb shows in-frame clones only, minus some. The repertoire consists of around 35,000 clones, with more than 90% occurring once and the leading ten covering 25% to 30%. The sequencing here drew on CD8+ T cells from blood, taken 12 months after liver transplant. The receptor set was obtained from a human patient who received a liver transplant. A subset of T cells may come from the graft donor.

The chain combines TRBV4-1 with TRBJ2-7, with a weak D call TRBD2 (6 bases). This CDR3 comprises 14 residues. V was pared by 2 bases and J by 6 bases, with 14 bases between. Germline V gene data show CDR1 as MGHRA and CDR2 as YSYEKL. The CDR3 DNA sequence: TGCGCCAGCAGCCAACGGGAGAGGCTGGGCGAGCAGTACTTC. It yields the protein CASSQRERLGEQYF.

This chain uses TRBV19 with TRBJ1-1, with 9 nucleotides matching TRBD1. The CDR3 spans 16 residues. CDR1 LNHDA and CDR2 SQIVND come from the germline V gene (reference sequence). After removal of 6 bases from V and 4 bases from J, the junction contained 12 bases not matched to a gene. CDR3 coding DNA: TGTGCCAGTAGGGACCGGACAGGGGAAACTAGCACTGAAGCTTTCTTT. As protein: CASRDRTGETSTEAFF.

This clone appeared once. CDR3 region: CSVVLSGANVLTF. CDR3 sequence (DNA): TGCAGCGTTGTCCTCTCTGGGGCCAACGTCCTGACTTTC. The chain links TRBV29-1 to TRBJ2-6; D not resolved. The germline CDR1 and CDR2 sequences are SQVTM and ANQGSEA. The CDR3 consists of 13 residues. Trimming pared 4 bases from V and 0 bases from J, leaving 4 bases between.

V usage is TRBV4-1 and J usage is TRBJ1-2; a possible D gene is TRBD1 (6 bases). The germline gives CDR1 MGHRA, CDR2 YSYEKL. This CDR3 is built from 15 residues. V dropped 1 base and J dropped 0 bases, with 9 bases sitting between them. The CDR3 DNA reads TGCGCCAGCAGCCAAGTGGGACACTCTAACTATGGCTACACCTTC. Amino acids: CASSQVGHSNYGYTF.

This clone showed up just once. V is TRBV7-9 and J is TRBJ2-7, with 8 nucleotides matching TRBD1. CDR3 size: 13 residues. Germline V gene sequence: CDR1 SEHNR, CDR2 FQNEAQ (reference sequence). J lost 5 bases, V lost 5 bases, and 5 bases had no gene match. This CDR3 is CASSPGGGHEQYF. CDR3 DNA sequence: TGTGCCAGCAGCCCAGGGGGCGGGCACGAGCAGTACTTC.

CDR3 nucleotides: TGTGCCAGCAGCTTAGGGGGCAGCCCTACTAACTATGGCTACACCTTC. Translated, it gives CASSLGGSPTNYGYTF. The rearrangement uses TRBV13 and TRBJ1-2, with D uncertain. This CDR3 is 16 amino acids long. CDR1 and CDR2 (germline): PRHDT, FYEKMQ (reference sequence). V lost 0 bases and J 0 bases, leaving 11 bases between the germline ends.

This chain joins TRBV7-6 and TRBJ2-1; D not certain. Per germline, CDR1 SGHVS and CDR2 FNYEAQ. CDR3 length: 12 amino acids. V gave up 1 base and J gave up 6 bases, with 4 bases separating them. CDR3 region: CASSLDGNEQFF. Here the CDR3 DNA reads TGTGCCAGCAGCTTAGACGGCAATGAGCAGTTCTTC.

This rearrangement joins TRBV7-7 to TRBJ2-5, with 10 bases that match TRBD1. The V and J ends lost 4 bases and 5 bases, in that order; junction bases with no gene match: 4. This CDR3 has 14 residues. Per the germline V gene, CDR1 is SSHAT and CDR2 is FNYEAQ (reference sequence). The CDR3 coding sequence is TGTGCCAGCAGCTCGGGACAGGGGATCGAGACCCAGTACTTC. Translated, it gives CASSSGQGIETQYF.

This chain links TRBV27 with TRBJ2-7; the D call may be TRBD1 or TRBD2 (5 bases each). The germline V gene encodes CDR1 MNHEY and CDR2 SMNVEV (reference sequence). This CDR3 spans 14 amino acids. Trimming removed 3 bases at V and 1 base at J, with 10 bases between. The CDR3, as DNA: TGTGCCAGCAGTTTCGGGGCAGTTTCCTACGAGCAGTACTTC. Protein: CASSFGAVSYEQYF.

This rearrangement joins TRBV27 to TRBJ2-3, with TRBD1 matching 8 bases. This CDR3 spans 15 amino acids. Germline V lookup: CDR1 MNHEY, CDR2 SMNVEV (reference sequence). Losses at the gene ends were 7 bases for V and 4 bases for J; bases not matched to a gene: 10. The CDR3 DNA reads as TGTGCCAGCAACATAAGACAGGGGTTAGCAGATACGCAGTATTTT. Translated, it gives CASNIRQGLADTQYF.

This chain connects TRBV21-1 to TRBJ2-1; the D segment call TRBD2 is taken from the table without a DNA check. TRBV21-1 is annotated as a pseudogene. The CDR3 runs to 15 residues. CDR3 sequence reads: CASSPWTSGSIEQFF. In nucleotides, the CDR3 is TGTGCCAGCAGCCCCTGGACTAGTGGGTCTATTGAGCAGTTCTTC.